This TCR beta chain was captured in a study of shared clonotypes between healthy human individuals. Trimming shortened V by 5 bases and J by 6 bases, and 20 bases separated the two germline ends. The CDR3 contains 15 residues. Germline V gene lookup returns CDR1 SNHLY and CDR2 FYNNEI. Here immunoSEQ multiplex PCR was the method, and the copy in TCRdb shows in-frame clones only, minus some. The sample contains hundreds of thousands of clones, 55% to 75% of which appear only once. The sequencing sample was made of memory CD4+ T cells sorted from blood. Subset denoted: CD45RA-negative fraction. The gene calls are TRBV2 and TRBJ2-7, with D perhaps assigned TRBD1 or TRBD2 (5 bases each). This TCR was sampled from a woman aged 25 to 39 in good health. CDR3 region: CASSSQAGAQGEQYF. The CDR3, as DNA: TGTGCCAGCAGTTCCCAAGCCGGGGCCCAGGGCGAGCAGTACTTC.